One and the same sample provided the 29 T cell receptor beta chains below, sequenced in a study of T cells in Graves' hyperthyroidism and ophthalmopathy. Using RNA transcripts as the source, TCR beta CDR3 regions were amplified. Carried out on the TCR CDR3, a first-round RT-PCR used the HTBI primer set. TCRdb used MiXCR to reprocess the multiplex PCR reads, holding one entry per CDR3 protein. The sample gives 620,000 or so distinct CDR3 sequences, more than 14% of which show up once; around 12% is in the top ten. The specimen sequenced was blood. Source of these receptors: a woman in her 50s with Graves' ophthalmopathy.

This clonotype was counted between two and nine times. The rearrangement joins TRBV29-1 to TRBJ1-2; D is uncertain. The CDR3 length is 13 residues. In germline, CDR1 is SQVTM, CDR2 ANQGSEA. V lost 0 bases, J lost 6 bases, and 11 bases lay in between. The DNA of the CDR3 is TGCAGCGTTGAAGACCCCTCCCTCCATGGCTACACCTTC. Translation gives CSVEDPSLHGYTF.

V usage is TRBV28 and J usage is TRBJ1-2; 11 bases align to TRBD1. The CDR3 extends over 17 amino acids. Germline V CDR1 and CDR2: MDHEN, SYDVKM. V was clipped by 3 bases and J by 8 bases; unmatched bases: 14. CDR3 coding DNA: TGTGCCAGCAGTTTGAAGTTGGGACAGGGGGAAACTACGGGCTACACCTTC. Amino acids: CASSLKLGQGETTGYTF.

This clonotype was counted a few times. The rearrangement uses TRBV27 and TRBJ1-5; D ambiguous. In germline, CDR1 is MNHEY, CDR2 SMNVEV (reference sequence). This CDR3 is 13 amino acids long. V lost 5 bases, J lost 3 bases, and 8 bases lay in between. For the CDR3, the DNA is TGTGCCAGCAGTCCCTACAACAATCAGCCCCAGCATTTT. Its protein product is CASSPYNNQPQHF.

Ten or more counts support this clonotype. The CDR3, as DNA: TGCAGTGCTAGTCGCCAGGGGGTGAGCACTGAAGCTTTCTTT. Translating gives CSASRQGVSTEAFF. This chain links TRBV20-1 with TRBJ1-1; 7 nucleotides agree with TRBD1. The CDR3 contains 14 residues. Germline V gives CDR1 DFQATT, CDR2 SNEGSKA (reference sequence). V was pared by 3 bases and J by 4 bases, with 8 bases of the junction left unmatched.

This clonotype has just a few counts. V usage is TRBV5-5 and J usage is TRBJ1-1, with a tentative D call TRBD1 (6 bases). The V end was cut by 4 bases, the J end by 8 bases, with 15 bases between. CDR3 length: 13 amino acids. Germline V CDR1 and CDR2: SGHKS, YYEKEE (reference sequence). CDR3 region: CASSQLGTTEAFF. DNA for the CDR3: TGTGCCAGCAGCCAACTCGGGACAACGGAAGCTTTCTTT.

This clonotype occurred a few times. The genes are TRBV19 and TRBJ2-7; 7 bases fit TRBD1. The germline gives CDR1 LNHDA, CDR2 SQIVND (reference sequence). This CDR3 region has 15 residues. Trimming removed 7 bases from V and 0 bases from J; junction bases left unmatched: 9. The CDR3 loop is CASTQGQGVSYEQYF. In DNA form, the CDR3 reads TGTGCCAGTACCCAGGGGCAGGGGGTCTCCTACGAGCAGTACTTC.

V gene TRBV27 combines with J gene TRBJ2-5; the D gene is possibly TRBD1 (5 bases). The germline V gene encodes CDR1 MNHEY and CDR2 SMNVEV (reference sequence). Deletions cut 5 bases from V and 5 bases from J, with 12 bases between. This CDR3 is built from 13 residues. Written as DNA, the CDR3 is TGTGCCAGCAGTATGCAGGGAACGGAGACCCAGTACTTC. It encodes CASSMQGTETQYF.

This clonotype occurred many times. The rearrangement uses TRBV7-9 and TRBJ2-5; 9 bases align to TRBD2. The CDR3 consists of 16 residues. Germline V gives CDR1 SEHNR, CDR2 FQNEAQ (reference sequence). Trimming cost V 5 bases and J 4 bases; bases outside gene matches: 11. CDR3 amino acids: CASSPLAGVIAETQYF. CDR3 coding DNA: TGTGCCAGCAGCCCTTTAGCGGGAGTTATAGCAGAGACCCAGTACTTC.

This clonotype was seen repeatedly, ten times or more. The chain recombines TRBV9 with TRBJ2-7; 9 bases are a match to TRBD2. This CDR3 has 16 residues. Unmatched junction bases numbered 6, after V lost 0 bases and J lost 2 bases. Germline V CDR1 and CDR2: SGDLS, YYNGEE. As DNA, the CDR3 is TGTGCCAGCAGCGTAGCCAGTAGCGGGGGAGCCTACGAGCAGTACTTC. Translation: CASSVASSGGAYEQYF.

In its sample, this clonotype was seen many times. The CDR3 protein is CASSLGRVGGRYNEQFF. In DNA, the CDR3 is TGTGCCAGCAGCTTAGGGCGGGTGGGAGGTCGCTACAATGAGCAGTTCTTC. V is TRBV7-3 and J is TRBJ2-1; weak D call: TRBD2 (6 bases). V was trimmed by 2 bases and J by 3 bases, leaving 17 bases between them. Germline V gene lookup returns CDR1 SGHTA and CDR2 FQGTGA. This CDR3 is 17 amino acids long.

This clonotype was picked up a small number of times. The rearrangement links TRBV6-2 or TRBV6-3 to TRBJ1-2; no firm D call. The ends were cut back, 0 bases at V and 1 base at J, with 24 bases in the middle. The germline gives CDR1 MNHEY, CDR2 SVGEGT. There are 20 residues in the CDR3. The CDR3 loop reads CASSYSSPSGNLFDNYGYTF. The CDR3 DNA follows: TGTGCCAGCAGTTACTCGTCGCCTTCCGGGAACCTTTTCGATAACTATGGCTACACCTTC.

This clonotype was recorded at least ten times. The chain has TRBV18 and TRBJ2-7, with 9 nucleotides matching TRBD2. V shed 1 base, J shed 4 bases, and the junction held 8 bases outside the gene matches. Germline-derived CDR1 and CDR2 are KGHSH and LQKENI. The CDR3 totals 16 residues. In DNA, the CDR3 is TGTGCCAGCTCACCACGGGAGACTAGCGGAAAGTACGAGCAGTACTTC. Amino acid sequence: CASSPRETSGKYEQYF.

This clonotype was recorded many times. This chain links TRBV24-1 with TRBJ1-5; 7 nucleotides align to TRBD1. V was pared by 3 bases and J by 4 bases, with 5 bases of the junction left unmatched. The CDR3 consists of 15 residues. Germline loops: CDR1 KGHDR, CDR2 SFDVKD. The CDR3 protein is CATSDGDRPNQPQHF. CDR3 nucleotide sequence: TGTGCCACCAGTGATGGGGACAGACCAAATCAGCCCCAGCATTTT.

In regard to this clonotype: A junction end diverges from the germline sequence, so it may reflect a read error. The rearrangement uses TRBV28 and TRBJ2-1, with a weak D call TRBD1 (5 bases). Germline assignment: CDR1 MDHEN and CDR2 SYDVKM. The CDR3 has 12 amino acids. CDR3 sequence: CASSRIRALLLF. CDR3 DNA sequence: TGTGCCAGCAGTAGAATCAGGGCCCTTCTTCTCTTC.

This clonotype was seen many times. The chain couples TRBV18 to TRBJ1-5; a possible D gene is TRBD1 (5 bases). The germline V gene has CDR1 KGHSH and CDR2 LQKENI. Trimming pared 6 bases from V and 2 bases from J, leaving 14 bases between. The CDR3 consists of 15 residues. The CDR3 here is CASSTPGTGNQPQHF. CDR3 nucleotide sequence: TGTGCCAGCTCCACCCCCGGGACTGGCAATCAGCCCCAGCATTTT.

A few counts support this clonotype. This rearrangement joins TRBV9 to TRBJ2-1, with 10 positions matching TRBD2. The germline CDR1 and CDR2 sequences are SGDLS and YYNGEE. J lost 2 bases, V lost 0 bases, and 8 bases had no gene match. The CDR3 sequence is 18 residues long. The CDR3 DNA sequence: TGTGCCAGCAGCGTAGTTGCTAGCGGGAGTGGTACCTACAATGAGCAGTTCTTC. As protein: CASSVVASGSGTYNEQFF. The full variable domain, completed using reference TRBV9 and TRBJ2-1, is DSGVTQTPKHLITATGQRVTLRCSPRSGDLSVYWYQQSLDQGLQFLIQYYNGEERAKGNILERFSAQQFPDLHSELNLSSLELGDSALYFCASSVVASGSGTYNEQFFGPGTRLTVL.

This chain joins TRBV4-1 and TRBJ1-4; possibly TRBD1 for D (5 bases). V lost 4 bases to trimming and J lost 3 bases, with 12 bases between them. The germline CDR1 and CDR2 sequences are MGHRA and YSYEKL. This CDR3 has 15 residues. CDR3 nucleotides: TGCGCCAGCAGCCCGACAGTCACGGCTAATGAAAAACTGTTTTTT. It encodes CASSPTVTANEKLFF.

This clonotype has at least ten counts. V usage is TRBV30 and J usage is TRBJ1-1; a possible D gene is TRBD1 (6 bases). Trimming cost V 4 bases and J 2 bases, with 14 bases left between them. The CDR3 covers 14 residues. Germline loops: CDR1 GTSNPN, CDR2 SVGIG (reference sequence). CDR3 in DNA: TGTGCCTGGAAACCTAAAGGGGGTAACACTGAAGCTTTCTTT. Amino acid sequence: CAWKPKGGNTEAFF. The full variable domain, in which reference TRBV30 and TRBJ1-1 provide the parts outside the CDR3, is SQTIHQWPATLVQPVGSPLSLECTVEGTSNPNLYWYRQAAGRGLQLLFYSVGIGQISSEVPQNLSASRPQDRQFILSSKKLLLSDSGFYLCAWKPKGGNTEAFFGQGTRLTVV.

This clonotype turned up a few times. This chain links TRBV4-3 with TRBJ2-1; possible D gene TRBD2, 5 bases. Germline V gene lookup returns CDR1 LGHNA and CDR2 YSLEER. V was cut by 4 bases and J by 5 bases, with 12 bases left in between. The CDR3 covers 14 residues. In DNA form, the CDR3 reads TGCGCCAGCAGCCGAGGACTCTGGGACAATGAGCAGTTCTTC. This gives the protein CASSRGLWDNEQFF.

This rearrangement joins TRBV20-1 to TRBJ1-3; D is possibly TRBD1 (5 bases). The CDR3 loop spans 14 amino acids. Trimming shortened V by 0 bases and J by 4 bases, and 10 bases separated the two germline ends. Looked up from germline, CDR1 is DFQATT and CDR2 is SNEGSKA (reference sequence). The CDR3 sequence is CSAREGDFGNTIYF. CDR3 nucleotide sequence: TGCAGTGCTAGAGAAGGGGATTTCGGAAACACCATATATTTT.

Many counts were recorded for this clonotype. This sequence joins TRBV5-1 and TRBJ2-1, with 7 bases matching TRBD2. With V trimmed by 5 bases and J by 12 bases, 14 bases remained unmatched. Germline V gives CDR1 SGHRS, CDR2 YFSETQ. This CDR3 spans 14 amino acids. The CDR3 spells CASSRAGEKPSQFF. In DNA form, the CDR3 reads TGCGCCAGCAGTCGGGCGGGAGAGAAGCCGTCGCAGTTCTTC.

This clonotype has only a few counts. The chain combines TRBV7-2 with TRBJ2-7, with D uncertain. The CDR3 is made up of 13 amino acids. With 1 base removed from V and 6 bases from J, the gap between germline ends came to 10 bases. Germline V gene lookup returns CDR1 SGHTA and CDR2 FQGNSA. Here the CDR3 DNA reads TGTGCCAGCAGCTTAGAAAGGGTAGCCGAGCAGTACTTC. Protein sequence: CASSLERVAEQYF.

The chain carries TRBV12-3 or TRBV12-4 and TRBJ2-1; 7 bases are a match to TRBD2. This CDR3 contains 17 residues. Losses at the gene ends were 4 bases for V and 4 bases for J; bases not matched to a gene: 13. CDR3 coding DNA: TGTGCCAGCAGTTCCCCAAGGCTAGCGGACGTTTACAATGAGCAGTTCTTC. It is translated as CASSSPRLADVYNEQFF.

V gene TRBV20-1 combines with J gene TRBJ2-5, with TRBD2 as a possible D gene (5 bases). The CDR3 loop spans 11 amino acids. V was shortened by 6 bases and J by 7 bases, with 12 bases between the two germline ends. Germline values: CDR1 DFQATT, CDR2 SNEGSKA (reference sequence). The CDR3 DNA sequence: TGCAGTGCACCGGCCGGAGGGACCCAGTACTTC. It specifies CSAPAGGTQYF.

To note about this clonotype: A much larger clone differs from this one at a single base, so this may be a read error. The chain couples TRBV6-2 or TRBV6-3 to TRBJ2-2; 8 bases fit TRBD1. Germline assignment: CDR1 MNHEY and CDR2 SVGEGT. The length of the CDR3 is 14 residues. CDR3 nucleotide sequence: TGTGCCAGCACCCAGGGGGCGCACACCGTGGAGCTGTTTTTT. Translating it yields CASTQGAHTVELFF.

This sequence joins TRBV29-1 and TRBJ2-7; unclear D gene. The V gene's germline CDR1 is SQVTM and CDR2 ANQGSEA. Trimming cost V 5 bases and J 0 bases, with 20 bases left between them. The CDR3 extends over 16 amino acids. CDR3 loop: CSVPIVGDTSSYEQYF. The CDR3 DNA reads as TGCAGCGTTCCAATAGTAGGTGACACGAGCTCCTACGAGCAGTACTTC.

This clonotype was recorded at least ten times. In nucleotides, the CDR3 is TGTGCCAGCTGGCTGGGACTAGCGGGAGATACGCAGTATTTT. Its protein is CASWLGLAGDTQYF. This rearrangement joins TRBV14 to TRBJ2-3; the match to TRBD2 covers 12 bases. The CDR3 is 14 amino acids. Per germline, CDR1 SGHDN and CDR2 FVKESK. Trimming at V came to 8 bases and at J to 5 bases, leaving 5 bases not matched to a gene.

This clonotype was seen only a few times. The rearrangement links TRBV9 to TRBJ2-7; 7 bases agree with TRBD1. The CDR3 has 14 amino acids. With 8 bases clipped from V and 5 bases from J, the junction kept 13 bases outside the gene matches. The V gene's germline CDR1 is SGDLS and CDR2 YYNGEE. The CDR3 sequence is CARSKGTAANEQYF. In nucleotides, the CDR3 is TGTGCCAGAAGCAAGGGGACAGCAGCTAACGAGCAGTACTTC.

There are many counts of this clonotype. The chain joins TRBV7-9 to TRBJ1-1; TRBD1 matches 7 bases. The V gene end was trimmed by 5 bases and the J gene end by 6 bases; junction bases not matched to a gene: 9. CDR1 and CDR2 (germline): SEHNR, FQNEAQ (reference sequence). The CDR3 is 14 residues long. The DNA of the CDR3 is TGTGCCAGCAGCATCGGACAGGCGACTTCTGAAGCTTTCTTT. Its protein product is CASSIGQATSEAFF.